This entry concerns a single T cell receptor beta chain. This sample was included in a study of cytomegalovirus exposure and HLA in healthy donors. Healthy bone marrow donors made up the donor group. Donors sampled were nominally healthy, though unrecorded immune exposures were likely. V lost 6 bases to trimming and J lost 0 bases, with 18 bases between them. Germline values: CDR1 MNHEY, CDR2 SMNVEV (reference sequence). CDR3 length equals 17 residues. This PCR relied on a set of 60 Vbeta primers and 13 Jbeta primers. Assay used: immunoSEQ multiplex PCR; TCRdb lists only in-frame clones, some missing. The data hold nearly 95,000 clones, with 6% to 9% observed a single time.

The sample taken for sequencing was PBMCs. The chain uses TRBV27 and TRBJ1-5; D remains unclear. This TCR derives from a middle-aged man in good health and CMV-seronegative. The CDR3 is CASSPGKIFDSNQPQHF. CDR3 in DNA: TGTGCCAGCAGCCCGGGAAAGATTTTCGATAGCAATCAGCCCCAGCATTTT.